These 23 T cell receptor beta chains were all obtained from the same sample, sequenced in a study of response to subunit inactivated influenza vaccine. TCRdb processed the RT-PCR reads anew with MiXCR; each CDR3 protein has one entry. The table lists 400,000 to 550,000 distinct CDR3 sequences, over 25% of them singletons. The input for sequencing was CD4+ T cells sorted from PBMCs, taken around 5 days after vaccination. These receptors originate from a man aged 50 or older who received an inactivated influenza vaccine.

This clonotype has ten or more counts. The V and J genes are TRBV5-1 and TRBJ1-6; D remains ambiguous. CDR3 size: 14 residues. Trimming removed 0 bases from V and 5 bases from J, with 6 bases in between. In germline, CDR1 is SGHRS, CDR2 YFSETQ. The CDR3 DNA reads as TGCGCCAGCAGCTTGGACACCGATAATTCACCCCTCCACTTT. It codes for CASSLDTDNSPLHF.

This clonotype was recorded a few times. The chain combines TRBV6-2 or TRBV6-3 with TRBJ2-5; no definite D call. The CDR3 is 15 amino acids. Looked up from germline, CDR1 is MNHEY and CDR2 is SVGEGT. Trimming took off 0 bases at V and 1 base at J, with 9 bases between the two ends. DNA for the CDR3: TGTGCCAGCAGTTACTCGAGAGCCAGCCAAGAGACCCAGTACTTC. Amino acid sequence: CASSYSRASQETQYF.

The V and J genes are TRBV10-1 and TRBJ1-1, with D possibly TRBD1 on 6 matching bases. Germline V lookup: CDR1 WNHNN, CDR2 SYGVQD (reference sequence). The CDR3 runs to 13 residues. V dropped 4 bases and J dropped 3 bases, with 9 bases sitting between them. CDR3 amino acids: CASSGGPDTEAFF. DNA of the CDR3: TGCGCCAGCAGTGGGGGGCCCGACACTGAAGCTTTCTTT.

The rearrangement uses TRBV12-3 or TRBV12-4 and TRBJ2-7, with D tentatively TRBD2 (6 bases). CDR3 length: 13 amino acids. V was cut by 3 bases and J by 5 bases, with 11 bases left in between. The CDR3 is CASSFGGTDEQYF. The CDR3 nucleotides read TGTGCCAGCAGTTTTGGAGGGACGGACGAGCAGTACTTC.

The chain couples TRBV9 to TRBJ2-7, with no clear D. The CDR3 covers 14 residues. V lost 4 bases to trimming and J lost 2 bases, with 13 bases between them. The germline CDR1 and CDR2 sequences are SGDLS and YYNGEE. DNA for the CDR3: TGTGCCAGCAGCCCCCATTTATGGCCCTACGAGCAGTACTTC. It codes for CASSPHLWPYEQYF.

The V call is TRBV7-2, the J call TRBJ2-1; D remains ambiguous. CDR1 and CDR2 from the germline V gene are SGHTA and FQGNSA. V dropped 3 bases and J dropped 5 bases, with 14 bases sitting between them. The CDR3 runs 15 residues. CDR3 DNA: TGTGCCAGCAGCTTCCTAGGACCCTTTAACAATGAGCAGTTCTTC. Its protein product is CASSFLGPFNNEQFF. Complete variable domain (other parts from reference TRBV7-2 and TRBJ2-1): GAGVSQSPSNKVTEKGKDVELRCDPISGHTALYWYRQSLGQGLEFLIYFQGNSAPDKSGLPSDRFSAERTGGSVSTLTIQRTQQEDSAVYLCASSFLGPFNNEQFFGPGTRLTVL.

This clonotype has ten or more counts. V and J are TRBV5-1 and TRBJ2-7; the D is unclear. This CDR3 is 14 amino acids long. CDR1 SGHRS and CDR2 YFSETQ come from the germline V gene. V was shortened by 2 bases and J by 2 bases, with 11 bases between the two germline ends. This CDR3 is CASSLAIGAYEQYF. The CDR3 DNA reads as TGCGCCAGCAGCTTAGCGATTGGGGCCTACGAGCAGTACTTC.

This clonotype was observed a few times. The CDR3 protein is CSAREQALSYEQYF. In DNA, the CDR3 is TGCAGTGCTAGAGAACAGGCGCTCTCCTACGAGCAGTACTTC. The chain uses TRBV20-1 and TRBJ2-7, with D perhaps matching TRBD1 (5 bases). With 0 bases removed from V and 0 bases from J, the gap between germline ends came to 9 bases. From germline, CDR1 is DFQATT and CDR2 SNEGSKA (reference sequence). The CDR3 sequence is 14 residues long.

The sample holds a few counts of this clonotype. This chain connects TRBV15 to TRBJ2-1, with TRBD2 matching 7 bases. V lost 0 bases and J lost 8; bases outside the gene matches: 13. This CDR3 comprises 17 residues. Germline CDR1 reads LNHNV; CDR2 reads YYDKDF (reference sequence). This CDR3 reads CATSRDGGTRGGDEQFF. CDR3 nucleotide sequence: TGTGCCACCAGCAGAGACGGGGGGACCCGAGGTGGCGATGAGCAGTTCTTC.

The J gene is TRBJ2-3, the V gene TRBV5-1; D might be TRBD1 or TRBD2, each matching 6 bases. Trimming removed 4 bases from V and 2 bases from J, with 11 bases in between. The CDR3 is made up of 14 amino acids. The germline V gene has CDR1 SGHRS and CDR2 YFSETQ. Here the CDR3 reads CASSGGQNTDTQYF. The CDR3 DNA follows: TGCGCCAGCAGCGGGGGGCAGAACACAGATACGCAGTATTTT.

This clonotype was found a few times. The V call is TRBV12-3 or TRBV12-4, the J call TRBJ1-5; D not certain. Trimming cost V 2 bases and J 6 bases, with 5 bases left between them. The CDR3 consists of 12 residues. DNA for the CDR3: TGTGCCAGCAGTTTATCTCGTCAGCCCCAGCATTTT. It translates to CASSLSRQPQHF.

The V call is TRBV12-3 or TRBV12-4, the J call TRBJ2-5; D is perhaps TRBD2 (5 bases). This CDR3 comprises 16 residues. With 6 bases removed from V and 1 base from J, the gap between germline ends came to 18 bases. The CDR3 sequence is CASRGLPLGPQETQYF. In DNA form, the CDR3 reads TGTGCCAGCAGGGGTTTACCACTAGGCCCCCAAGAGACCCAGTACTTC.

This chain joins TRBV5-1 and TRBJ2-3; D unresolved. The V and J ends lost 0 bases and 0 bases respectively, with 11 bases between them. CDR3 length: 16 residues. The germline CDR1 and CDR2 sequences are SGHRS and YFSETQ. This CDR3 reads CASSLGARSSTDTQYF. CDR3 sequence (DNA): TGCGCCAGCAGCTTGGGGGCTCGGAGCAGCACAGATACGCAGTATTTT.

This clonotype was seen more than once but under ten times. The rearrangement links TRBV20-1 to TRBJ2-7; 7 nucleotides match TRBD2. Germline values: CDR1 DFQATT, CDR2 SNEGSKA (reference sequence). This CDR3 is built from 16 residues. V was pared by 1 base and J by 4 bases, with 13 bases of the junction left unmatched. The CDR3 loop reads CSARVTSRGGAYEQYF. DNA for the CDR3: TGCAGTGCTAGAGTGACTAGCCGCGGGGGAGCATACGAGCAGTACTTC.

CDR3: CASSLRGRAGSSYEQYF. CDR3 sequence (DNA): TGTGCCAGCAGCTTAAGGGGTCGGGCGGGAAGCTCCTACGAGCAGTACTTC. The chain links TRBV7-6 to TRBJ2-7; D possibly corresponds to TRBD2 (6 bases). V was shortened by 2 bases and J by 0 bases, with 17 bases between the two germline ends. Germline CDR1 is SGHVS and CDR2 is FNYEAQ. This CDR3 comprises 17 residues.

This clonotype was seen just once. This chain connects TRBV18 to TRBJ2-3; 9 bases align to TRBD2. Trimming removed 2 bases from V and 2 bases from J; junction bases left unmatched: 5. The CDR3 is 16 residues long. In germline, CDR1 is KGHSH, CDR2 LQKENI. CDR3 in amino acids: CASSPTSSGATDTQYF. CDR3 bases: TGTGCCAGCTCACCAACCTCTAGCGGGGCCACAGATACGCAGTATTTT. Full variable domain (outside the CDR3, taken from reference TRBV18 and TRBJ2-3): NAGVMQNPRHLVRRRGQEARLRCSPMKGHSHVYWYRQLPEEGLKFMVYLQKENIIDESGMPKERFSAEFPKEGPSILRIQQVVRGDSAAYFCASSPTSSGATDTQYFGPGTRLTVL.

V is TRBV6-6 and J is TRBJ1-2; a possible D gene is TRBD1 (5 bases). The germline V and J ends were trimmed by 7 bases and 3 bases, with 12 bases remaining between them. Germline loops: CDR1 MNHNY, CDR2 SVGAGI (reference sequence). The CDR3 loop spans 13 amino acids. The CDR3 sequence is CASTDGGDYGYTF. DNA of the CDR3: TGTGCCAGCACCGATGGGGGAGACTATGGCTACACCTTC.

This clonotype was seen more than once but under ten times. This sequence joins TRBV6-1 and TRBJ1-2; D is perhaps TRBD1 (5 bases). Per the germline V gene, CDR1 is MNHNS and CDR2 is SASEGT. The CDR3 runs to 15 residues. The ends were cut back, 7 bases at V and 0 bases at J, with 15 bases in the middle. The CDR3 nucleotides read TGTGCCAGCACTCAAAAAGGGGAGCCTAACTATGGCTACACCTTC. Protein product: CASTQKGEPNYGYTF.

In its sample, this clonotype was seen many times. The rearrangement links TRBV7-2 to TRBJ2-6, with a weak D call TRBD1 (6 bases). The germline V and J ends were trimmed by 0 bases and 0 bases, with 15 bases remaining between them. This CDR3 is 19 amino acids long. Germline assignment: CDR1 SGHTA and CDR2 FQGNSA. CDR3 DNA: TGTGCCAGCAGCTTAGCGCGAAGTACAGGGTCCTCTGGGGCCAACGTCCTGACTTTC. Protein product: CASSLARSTGSSGANVLTF.

Many counts were recorded for this clonotype. The chain couples TRBV10-3 to TRBJ2-5; D call uncertain. Trimming cost V 4 bases and J 4 bases, with 10 bases left between them. The CDR3 has 13 amino acids. Per germline, CDR1 ENHRY and CDR2 SYGVKD. CDR3 region: CAISATRRETQYF. CDR3 in DNA: TGTGCCATCAGTGCGACAAGACGAGAGACCCAGTACTTC.

The chain employs TRBV4-3 and TRBJ2-5, with 7 bases that match TRBD2. V trimming: 0 bases; J trimming: 3 bases; junction bases outside the gene matches: 4. There are 15 residues in the CDR3. Per germline, CDR1 LGHNA and CDR2 YSLEER. This chain's CDR3 is CASSQDTGGKETQYF. Here the CDR3 DNA reads TGCGCCAGCAGCCAAGATACGGGGGGTAAAGAGACCCAGTACTTC.

V and J are TRBV18 and TRBJ2-1, with TRBD2 matching over 8 bases. Germline assignment: CDR1 KGHSH and CDR2 LQKENI. The CDR3 loop spans 14 amino acids. Losses at the gene ends were 1 base for V and 10 bases for J; bases not matched to a gene: 6. CDR3 sequence: CASSPLQREMEQFF. The DNA for the CDR3 is TGTGCCAGCTCACCACTACAGCGGGAGATGGAGCAGTTCTTC.

This chain links TRBV7-2 with TRBJ2-5; no definite D call. CDR1 is SGHTA, CDR2 FQGNSA, per germline. The CDR3 runs to 13 residues. The ends were cut back, 0 bases at V and 5 bases at J, with 7 bases in the middle. Here the CDR3 reads CASSLAPVETQYF. In DNA, the CDR3 is TGTGCCAGCAGCTTAGCGCCAGTGGAGACCCAGTACTTC.